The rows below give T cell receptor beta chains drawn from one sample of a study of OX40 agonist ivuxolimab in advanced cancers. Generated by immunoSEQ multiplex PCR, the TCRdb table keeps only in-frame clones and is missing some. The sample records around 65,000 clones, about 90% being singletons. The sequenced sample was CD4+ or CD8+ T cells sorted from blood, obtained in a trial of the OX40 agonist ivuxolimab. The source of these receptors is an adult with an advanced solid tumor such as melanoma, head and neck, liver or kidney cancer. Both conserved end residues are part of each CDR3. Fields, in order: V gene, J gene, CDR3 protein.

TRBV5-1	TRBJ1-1	CASSRGELHTEAFF
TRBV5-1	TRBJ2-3	CASSSSTDTQYF
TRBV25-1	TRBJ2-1	CASSGTSGRSGEQFF
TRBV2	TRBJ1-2	CASSRATVNYGYTF
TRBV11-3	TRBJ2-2	CASSLLMNTGELFF
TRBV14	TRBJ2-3	CASSQALGRDWYF
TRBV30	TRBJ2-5	CAWMGSRALDALGTQYF
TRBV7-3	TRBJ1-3	CASSLRGTGQGSTIYF
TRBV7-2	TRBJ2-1	CASSLEGTSGVGGGEQFF
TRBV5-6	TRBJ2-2	CASSLLGRVNTGELFF
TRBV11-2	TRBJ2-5	CASSSFGVRETQYF
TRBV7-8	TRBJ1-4	CASSSITGGGGEKLFF
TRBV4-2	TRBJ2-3	CASKQAVGGDTQYF
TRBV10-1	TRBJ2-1	CASSERMTGLHYNEQFF
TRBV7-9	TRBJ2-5	CASSFPGAKETQYF
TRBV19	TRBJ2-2	CASMWGSGFTGELFF
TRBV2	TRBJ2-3	CASREGSGSTDTQYF
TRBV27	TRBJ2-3	CASSVLSGRSTDTQYF
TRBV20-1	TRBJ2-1	CSFRNWDEQFF
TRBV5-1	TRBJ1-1	CASSLGAGGNTEAFF
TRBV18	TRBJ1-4	CASSPWTGDDEKLFF
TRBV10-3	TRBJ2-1	CAISAGNNEQFF
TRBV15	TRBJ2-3	CATSDTSLADTQYF
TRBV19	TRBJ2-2	CASSIGSGANTGELFF
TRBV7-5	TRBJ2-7	CARSPPGGTSGRALSYEQYF
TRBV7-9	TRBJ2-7	CASSLARGLSYEQYF
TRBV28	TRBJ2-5	CASSLAAGLRTQYF
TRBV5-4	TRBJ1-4	CASSSGRDRSNEKLFF
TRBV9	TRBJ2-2	CASSVGVVNTGELFF
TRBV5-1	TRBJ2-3	CASSAPVGLAGEGSTQYF
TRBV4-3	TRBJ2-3	CASSQVLKGAWGTSGRTDTQYF
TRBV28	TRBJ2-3	CASSSGSTDTQYF
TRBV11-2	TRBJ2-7	CASSYPGQGVQYF
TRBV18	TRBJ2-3	CASSPRELAADTQYF
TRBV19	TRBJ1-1	CATRRGAMNTEAFF
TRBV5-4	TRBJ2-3	CASRRGGQGADTQYF
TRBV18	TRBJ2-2	CASSPQGAGELFF